This TCR beta chain is from a study of vaccination effects on CD4 cells after COVID-19 (dated by TCRdb to between 2020 and 2023). Describing the broader study: Each participant received two doses of an mRNA SARS-CoV-2 vaccine, either BNT162b2 or mRNA-1273. SARS-CoV-2 spike-specific CD4+ TCR repertoires from before and after mRNA vaccination were compared in COVID-19 convalescent patients and in infection-naive vaccine recipients. Altogether, approximately 10 COVID-19 convalescent patients and 4 SARS-CoV-2-naive healthy vaccine recipients made up the full study. Cultures from other donors in the study were sequenced using the Oncomine TCR Beta short-read assay on an Illumina iSeq 100. Results the study describes overall, beyond this receptor: In healthy vaccine recipients, vaccine-induced clones were almost all SARS-CoV-2 mono-reactive, with only 1 of 255 cross-reactive with common cold coronaviruses. The study was limited by a small number of convalescent patients, and early post-infection timepoints were lacking. At late post-vaccination timepoints, both infection-induced and vaccine-induced clones showed marked clonal contraction, consistent with waning T cell responses.

In the ViraFEST assay, PBMC were stimulated with viral peptide pools, and TCR sequencing was then used to find antigen-specific CD4+ T cell clonotypes based on their expansion. After around ten days of culture, CD4+ T cells were isolated with the EasySep CD4+ T cell isolation kit. Healthy vaccine recipients had no prior SARS-CoV-2 infection, confirmed by negative nucleocapsid antibodies before and after vaccination. Under 2.5 million PBMC per well were cultured with 8.5 to 10 ug/ml peptides in IMDM containing 5% human AB serum, roughly 10 IU/ml IL-2 and gentamicin. Half of the culture medium was replaced with fresh IL-2-containing medium on days 3 and 7. Each peptide stimulation condition was cultured in triplicate wells unless otherwise noted. PBMC were separated from whole blood using Ficoll-Paque Plus gradient centrifugation and were then either cryopreserved at -140C or used fresh. The overlapping peptide pools covered the spike proteins of SARS-CoV-2 as well as those of the common cold coronaviruses HCoV-NL63, HCoV-OC43 and HCoV-229E. The QIAamp micro DNA kit was used to extract genomic DNA from the cultured CD4+ T cells.

Details on this clone: Its cognate antigen has yet to be identified. Base-call qualities are not available, and no considerably larger clone is one nucleotide away.

Libraries were built with the immunoSEQ multiplex PCR assay. TCR beta CDR3 sequencing was performed on DNA from the cultured, isolated CD4+ T cells. Per the original workflow: Non-productive TCR sequences were removed, reads were trimmed to the CDR3 region, and CDR3s of at least 7 amino acids were retained. Antigen-specific clonotypes were identified with the MANAFEST web app by comparing expansion in peptide wells against reference cultures. To be called positive, a clone needed expansion at FDR<0.05 compared with the reference and with all other wells, an odds ratio greater than 5, and a frequency greater than 0.1% in two replicate wells. A clonotype was defined as cross-reactive if the clonotype was significantly expanded both in SARS-CoV-2 spike wells and in at least one common cold coronavirus spike condition. Using the stringdist R package, CDR3 similarity was measured by Levenshtein distance, and unrooted trees were constructed with ape in R 3.6.1. TCRdb provides this immuneACCESS table in a form limited to in-frame rearrangements. Some clones are lacking; in checked studies, under half of them reflect an unresolved V gene, and why the rest are absent is not known. V and J calls and clone size are copied from that table; D and trimming were computed from the DNA. The sample table contains about 20,000 clones; only one count was recorded for less than 85% of them. The ten largest clones add up to about 16% of the sample.

Measured from the cysteine to the phenylalanine, the CDR3 is 13 residues long. Only CDR3 DNA remains: 39 bases, in frame from the first base. Relative to germline, V is missing 6 bases and J is missing 3 bases, with 5 bases of the junction outside any gene match. The germline V gene (reference sequence) sets CDR1 to SGHAT and CDR2 to FQDESV. The sample consisted of CD4+ T cells from PBMCs cultured with HCoV-229E spike peptides, taken before COVID-19 vaccination. Sample cell subset or site, as interpreted from the label and publication: HCoV-229E spike overlapping peptide pool stimulation. This receptor was identified in a human donor who received a COVID-19 vaccine. Recombination linked TRBV11-1 to TRBJ2-7, with 7 bases aligning to TRBD1. For the CDR3, the sequence is CASSYRGVYEQYF. Read as DNA, the sequence is TGTGCCAGCAGTTACAGGGGTGTCTACGAGCAGTACTTC.